The rows below give T cell receptor beta chains drawn from one sample of a study of Ad26.COV2.S vaccination and SARS-CoV-2 variants. Clones were read by immunoSEQ multiplex PCR, and TCRdb kept only the in-frame ones, dropping some. Among over 300,000 clones listed, roughly four fifths were seen once. Sequencing used peripheral blood, obtained in a trial of Ad26.COV2.S vaccine versus placebo. The origin of the receptors is a person aged 18 to 59 who received the Ad26.COV2.S COVID-19 vaccine or a placebo. CDR3s include the opening cysteine and the closing phenylalanine or tryptophan. D genes are given only for firm matches. Clone size, where shown, is once, few, many, or a class for clones that have expanded.

d_gene	v_gene	abundance	j_gene	CDR3nt	CDR3aa
-	TRBV10-2	-	TRBJ2-1	TGCGCCAGCAGTGAGTCGGTGGCCCCCGGGGATGAGCAGTTCTTC	CASSESVAPGDEQFF
-	TRBV7-9	-	TRBJ1-1	TGTGCCAGCAGCCTTGCCGGTAGATACACTGAAGCTTTCTTT	CASSLAGRYTEAFF
TRBD1	TRBV29-1	-	TRBJ1-2	TGCAGCGTTGAAGCGCCGGGACAGTTCTATGGCTACACCTTC	CSVEAPGQFYGYTF
-	TRBV27	-	TRBJ1-3	TGTGCCAGCCGGTCCTTCTCTGGAAACACCATATATTTT	CASRSFSGNTIYF
-	TRBV12-3/TRBV12-4	-	TRBJ2-7	TGTGCCAGCAGCCCACCCAGCTCCGAGCAGTACTTC	CASSPPSSEQYF
-	TRBV19	few	TRBJ1-1	TGTGCCAGTAGACTAAACACTGAAGCTTTCTTT	CASRLNTEAFF
-	TRBV7-9	-	TRBJ2-1	TGTGCCAGCAGCTTAACGGGACTGAGCTACAATGAGCAGTTCTTC	CASSLTGLSYNEQFF
-	TRBV6-6	-	TRBJ1-6	TGTGCCAGCAGCCGCGACAGTGTTACTTCACCCCTCCACTTT	CASSRDSVTSPLHF
-	TRBV6-1	few	TRBJ1-3	TGTGCCAGCAGTGAAATAGCAGGCCGCTCTGGAAACACCATATATTTT	CASSEIAGRSGNTIYF
TRBD1	TRBV5-4	-	TRBJ1-2	TGTGCCAGCAGCTCCCGGACAGGGGGCAACTATGGCTACACCTTC	CASSSRTGGNYGYTF
TRBD1	TRBV6-5	-	TRBJ1-6	TGTGCCAGCAGTAACAGGGGGCTAAATAATTCACCCCTCCACTTT	CASSNRGLNNSPLHF
TRBD2	TRBV4-2	-	TRBJ2-3	TGTGCCAGCAGCCAAGAGGTAGCGGGGCCCACAGATACGCAGTATTTT	CASSQEVAGPTDTQYF
TRBD1	TRBV5-4	few	TRBJ1-2	TGTGCCAGCAGCGTCCCGGGACAGGGTCCAAGTGGCTACACCTTC	CASSVPGQGPSGYTF
TRBD2	TRBV2	-	TRBJ2-3	TGTGCCAGCACTGATGACGGACTAGCGGGGATTTTT	CASTDDGLAGIF
-	TRBV6-4	-	TRBJ2-2	TGTGCCAGCAGTGACAGTCGGGAGTCCGGGGAGCTGTTTTTT	CASSDSRESGELFF
TRBD1	TRBV27	-	TRBJ1-3	TGTGCCAGCAGTTCCTACAGGGGAAAAACTGGAAACACCATATATTTT	CASSSYRGKTGNTIYF
TRBD2	TRBV7-3	-	TRBJ2-3	TGTGCCAGCAGCAGCTGGACTAGCGGGTCTTCAGATACGCAGTATTTT	CASSSWTSGSSDTQYF
TRBD1	TRBV30	-	TRBJ2-7	TGTGCCTGGAGTTATGGACAGGGTCGCCACGAGCAGTACTTC	CAWSYGQGRHEQYF
-	TRBV6-1	-	TRBJ2-1	TGTGCCAGCAGTGAACTATCTGGCGGTTACAATGAGCAGTTCTTC	CASSELSGGYNEQFF
-	TRBV5-1	-	TRBJ2-7	TGCGCCAGCAGCTTGGTTGGGGGCAAGTACGAGCAGTACTTC	CASSLVGGKYEQYF
TRBD1	TRBV24-1	-	TRBJ1-2	TGTGCCACCAGTGACCTTCAAGGGCCAGGGGGTGCTTCGTATTATGGCTACACCTTC	CATSDLQGPGGASYYGYTF
-	TRBV2	-	TRBJ1-2	TGTGCCAGCAGAGATGGGACGCTGAACTATGGCTACACCTTC	CASRDGTLNYGYTF
-	TRBV5-1	-	TRBJ1-2	TGCGCCAGCAGCTTACAGGGCCCCGGCTACACCTTC	CASSLQGPGYTF
-	TRBV6-5	-	TRBJ1-5	TGTGCCAGCAGCAGAACTGGACCGGGGAATCAGCCCCAGCATTTT	CASSRTGPGNQPQHF
TRBD1	TRBV7-2	-	TRBJ1-6	TGTGCCAGCAGCGCCTCCGGGGACAGCTTTTCACCCCTCCACTTT	CASSASGDSFSPLHF
-	TRBV7-2	-	TRBJ2-5	TGTGCCAGCAGCGCCTGGTGGGGGGGCCTCGAGACCCAGTACTTC	CASSAWWGGLETQYF
-	TRBV3-1/TRBV3-2	-	TRBJ1-1	TGTGCCAGCAGCCAAGATCGCAGCACTGAAGCTTTCTTT	CASSQDRSTEAFF
-	TRBV5-1	-	TRBJ1-2	TGCGCCAGCAGCTTGGCCAGGGAAGGCTACACCTTC	CASSLAREGYTF
-	TRBV9	few	TRBJ1-3	TGTGCCAGCAGCGTAGATCCCGCAGGGTCTGGAAACACCATATATTTT	CASSVDPAGSGNTIYF
-	TRBV5-4	once	TRBJ1-2	TGTGCCAGCAGGGGGACCTTACTTAGTGGCTACACCTTC	CASRGTLLSGYTF
-	TRBV3-1/TRBV3-2	-	TRBJ2-7	TGTGCCAGCAGCAAAGCTTACGAGCAGTACTTC	CASSKAYEQYF
-	TRBV5-4	few	TRBJ1-6	TGTGCCAGCAGCCCTCCAAATGAGGCGGTGAATTCACCCCTCCACTTT	CASSPPNEAVNSPLHF
TRBD1	TRBV5-5	-	TRBJ2-7	TGTGCCAGCAGCTTAGGGACAGACGTCTTAGAGCAGTACTTC	CASSLGTDVLEQYF
-	TRBV5-1	-	TRBJ1-5	TGCGCCAGCAAGAGTTTGCAGCCCCAGCATTTT	CASKSLQPQHF
TRBD2	TRBV5-1	-	TRBJ2-7	TGCGCCAGCAGTAGTCCCGGGACTAGCTACGAGCAGTACTTC	CASSSPGTSYEQYF
-	TRBV12-3/TRBV12-4	-	TRBJ1-6	TGTGCCAGCACCCAGGGACTCTCCTCACCCCTCCACTTT	CASTQGLSSPLHF
-	TRBV2	few	TRBJ1-4	TGTGCCAGCAGTGAAGCGGTCATAGGGGCGGGTGAAAAACTGTTTTTT	CASSEAVIGAGEKLFF
-	TRBV6-6	-	TRBJ1-6	TGTGCCAGCACCTTACCCCGGTCGAATTCACCCCTCCACTTT	CASTLPRSNSPLHF
-	TRBV12-3/TRBV12-4	-	TRBJ1-1	TGTGCCAGCAGTTTCCTCATAGGAACTGAAGCTTTCTTT	CASSFLIGTEAFF
-	TRBV7-9	many	TRBJ1-1	TGTGCCAGCAGCTCCGGGAGGATGGCTGCGAACACTGAAGCTTTCTTT	CASSSGRMAANTEAFF
-	TRBV5-1	-	TRBJ2-1	TGCGCCAGCAGCTCACCCAGGGAAGGGACGGCGCAGTTCTTC	CASSSPREGTAQFF
-	TRBV7-6	-	TRBJ1-1	TGTGCCAGCAGCGATACGGGACAACGCCGTTCTGAAGCTTTCTTT	CASSDTGQRRSEAFF
-	TRBV9	-	TRBJ2-1	TGTGCCAGCAGTGCACATCGGACAGACAATGAGCAGTTCTTC	CASSAHRTDNEQFF
-	TRBV5-4	-	TRBJ2-3	TGTGCCAGCCGAGAAAGGGGGGGCTTACCCGATACGCAGTATTTT	CASRERGGLPDTQYF
TRBD2	TRBV27	once	TRBJ2-7	TGTGCCAGCAGTCCCACCCTAGCGGACCCCTACGAGCAGTACTTC	CASSPTLADPYEQYF
TRBD2	TRBV2	once	TRBJ2-3	TGTGCCAGCAGTGCGACTAGCTCCACAGATACGCAGTATTTT	CASSATSSTDTQYF
TRBD1	TRBV5-1	-	TRBJ2-3	TGCGCCAGCAGCTCACAGGGGAGCACAGATACGCAGTATTTT	CASSSQGSTDTQYF
-	TRBV5-1	-	TRBJ2-3	TGCGCCAGCAGCTTGGAGAACTATAGCACAGATACGCAGTATTTT	CASSLENYSTDTQYF
-	TRBV2	-	TRBJ1-2	TGTGCCAGCAGTGAAGAGACAGGCGTTTATGGCTACACCTTC	CASSEETGVYGYTF
-	TRBV12-3/TRBV12-4	-	TRBJ1-1	TGTGCCAGCAGTTTCGGCGGTACTGAAGCTTTCTTT	CASSFGGTEAFF